One sample yielded the 18 T cell receptor beta chains listed below, sequenced in a study of T cell changes during pregnancy in multiple sclerosis. TCRdb's copy holds only in-frame clones and misses some; the assay was immunoSEQ multiplex PCR. The repertoire consists of under 45,000 clones, with around nine tenths occurring once and the leading ten covering around 4.1%. The sequenced sample was CD8+ T cells from peripheral blood mononuclear cells, obtained in the first trimester of pregnancy. The receptors stem from a female donor with multiple sclerosis, enrolled in a pregnancy study.

The V gene is TRBV5-6, the J gene TRBJ1-1, with a possible D match to TRBD1 (5 bases). The CDR3 has 16 amino acids. Between the trimmed V and J ends, which lost 2 bases and 6 bases, there was a span of 20 bases. The germline gives CDR1 SGHDT, CDR2 YYEEEE. CDR3 loop: CASSFPPSGGAAEAFF. The CDR3 coding sequence is TGTGCCAGCAGCTTCCCGCCCTCGGGAGGGGCCGCTGAAGCTTTCTTT.

This sequence joins TRBV19 and TRBJ2-7, with D possibly being TRBD2 (6 bases). Between the trimmed V and J ends, which lost 7 bases and 5 bases, there was a span of 15 bases. This CDR3 is built from 13 residues. Germline V lookup: CDR1 LNHDA, CDR2 SQIVND (reference sequence). The CDR3 DNA follows: TGTGCCAGTAACGCTGGAGGGTCGAACGAGCAGTACTTC. Residues: CASNAGGSNEQYF.

This clone was counted once. V usage is TRBV10-3 and J usage is TRBJ1-4, with TRBD1 identical over 9 bases. This CDR3 is built from 16 residues. Trimming at V came to 4 bases and at J to 0 bases, leaving 3 bases not matched to a gene. CDR1 and CDR2 (germline): ENHRY, SYGVKD. The CDR3 DNA is TGTGCCATCAGTGGGGACAGGGCACCAACTAATGAAAAACTGTTTTTT. It yields the protein CAISGDRAPTNEKLFF.

This chain joins TRBV27 and TRBJ1-1, with D unresolved. V was clipped by 3 bases and J by 0 bases, with 8 bases between them. The CDR3 spans 14 residues. Germline V lookup: CDR1 MNHEY, CDR2 SMNVEV (reference sequence). CDR3 bases: TGTGCCAGCAGTTTTGCCGGGATGAACACTGAAGCTTTCTTT. This gives the protein CASSFAGMNTEAFF.

The chain couples TRBV27 to TRBJ2-1, with 15 nucleotides matching TRBD2. V gave up 7 bases and J gave up 9 bases; unmatched junction bases: 10. Looked up from germline, CDR1 is MNHEY and CDR2 is SMNVEV (reference sequence). The CDR3 contains 16 residues. The CDR3 loop reads CASTQGTSGGRGEQFF. Written as DNA, the CDR3 is TGTGCCAGCACCCAAGGGACTAGCGGGGGGAGGGGTGAGCAGTTCTTC.

The rearrangement uses TRBV7-2 and TRBJ2-2; D unclear. Germline lookup yields CDR1 SGHTA and CDR2 FQGNSA. CDR3 length equals 14 residues. Trimming stripped 5 bases from V and 10 bases from J, with 17 bases between. In DNA, the CDR3 is TGTGCCAGCAGCGCCTATATTAGCTTGGAGGAGCTGTTTTTT. Protein: CASSAYISLEELFF.

The J gene is TRBJ2-7, the V gene TRBV27; 7 nucleotides align to TRBD1. There are 13 residues in the CDR3. Germline values: CDR1 MNHEY, CDR2 SMNVEV (reference sequence). The J segment lost 4 bases and the V segment lost 5 bases, leaving 5 bases of the junction unmatched. In nucleotides, the CDR3 is TGTGCCAGCAGTCGGCGGACAGGATACGAGCAGTACTTC. Protein sequence: CASSRRTGYEQYF.

This rearrangement joins TRBV7-9 to TRBJ2-5; D not certain. The length of the CDR3 is 13 residues. V was pared by 4 bases and J by 5 bases, with 11 bases between. Looked up from germline, CDR1 is SEHNR and CDR2 is FQNEAQ (reference sequence). CDR3 sequence reads: CASSSSFRETQYF. In DNA form, the CDR3 reads TGTGCCAGCAGCTCGTCGTTTCGGGAGACCCAGTACTTC.

This clone appeared a few times. The rearrangement links TRBV30 to TRBJ1-1, with D uncertain. The CDR3 covers 15 residues. Germline CDR1 GTSNPN, CDR2 SVGIG (reference sequence). V was pared by 4 bases and J by 9 bases, with 24 bases between. Here the CDR3 reads CAWKWMTPRQNKAFF. The CDR3 DNA follows: TGTGCCTGGAAATGGATGACTCCCCGGCAGAACAAAGCTTTCTTT.

This clone was detected only once. The chain has TRBV6-6 and TRBJ2-1; possibly TRBD2 for D (7 bases). V lost 6 bases to trimming and J lost 0 bases, with 12 bases between them. The CDR3 contains 15 residues. Germline CDR1 reads MNHNY; CDR2 reads SVGAGI (reference sequence). The CDR3 sequence is CASRGGPSSYNEQFF. CDR3 coding DNA: TGTGCCAGCAGGGGGGGGCCCAGCTCCTACAATGAGCAGTTCTTC.

The J gene is TRBJ1-2, the V gene TRBV30; D is unresolved. This CDR3 is 15 amino acids long. V lost 2 bases to trimming and J lost 1 base, with 14 bases between them. Germline V gives CDR1 GTSNPN, CDR2 SVGIG (reference sequence). CDR3 sequence: CAWSSVFQINYGYTF. Here the CDR3 DNA reads TGTGCCTGGAGTTCCGTATTTCAGATTAACTATGGCTACACCTTC.

The rearrangement uses TRBV5-4 and TRBJ1-1, with D possibly matching TRBD1 (5 bases). CDR3 length: 13 residues. The germline gives CDR1 SGHNT, CDR2 YYREEE (reference sequence). V was clipped by 4 bases and J by 1 base, with 8 bases between them. The CDR3 reads CASSLGANTEAFF. The CDR3, as DNA: TGTGCCAGCAGCCTAGGGGCGAACACTGAAGCTTTCTTT.

V usage is TRBV29-1 and J usage is TRBJ2-1; 13 bases fit TRBD2. This CDR3 is built from 15 residues. Per germline, CDR1 SQVTM and CDR2 ANQGSEA. The ends lost 5 bases at V and 6 bases at J; junction bases unmatched: 7. The CDR3 DNA reads TGCAGCGTTCACGGGACTAGCGGGACTCGCAATGAGCAGTTCTTC. This translates into CSVHGTSGTRNEQFF.

The V gene is TRBV6-5, the J gene TRBJ1-2; a possible D gene is TRBD1 (6 bases). The V end was cut by 2 bases, the J end by 4 bases, with 8 bases between. Germline loops: CDR1 MNHEY, CDR2 SVGAGI. CDR3 length: 13 amino acids. CDR3 in amino acids: CASSYGGTYGYTF. The CDR3, as DNA: TGTGCCAGCAGTTACGGGGGCACCTATGGCTACACCTTC.

The gene calls are TRBV4-2 and TRBJ1-4, with D uncertain. The CDR3 runs 15 residues. Trimming removed 0 bases at V and 7 bases at J, with 12 bases between. Germline V gives CDR1 LGHNA, CDR2 YNFKEQ. The CDR3 protein is CASSQERGPSEKLFF. The DNA for the CDR3 is TGTGCCAGCAGCCAAGAGAGAGGGCCCAGTGAAAAACTGTTTTTT.

This chain joins TRBV9 and TRBJ1-2, with 10 nucleotides matching TRBD1. Trimming removed 4 bases from V and 8 bases from J; junction bases left unmatched: 5. CDR1 is SGDLS and CDR2 is YYNGEE in the germline V gene. The length of the CDR3 is 13 residues. CDR3 coding DNA: TGTGCCAGCAGCAGTGGACAGGGGGGGGGCTACACCTTC. It yields the protein CASSSGQGGGYTF.

This chain uses TRBV9 with TRBJ2-3; 7 nucleotides agree with TRBD1. The CDR3 is made up of 13 amino acids. Germline CDR1 is SGDLS and CDR2 is YYNGEE. J lost 4 bases, V lost 3 bases, and 2 bases had no gene match. The CDR3 here is CASSDGTADTQYF. CDR3 in DNA: TGTGCCAGCAGCGATGGGACAGCAGATACGCAGTATTTT.

In DNA form, the CDR3 reads TGTGCCAGCAGTCCGAGGACCATACTAGACCCCCTCCACTTT. The encoded protein is CASSPRTILDPLHF. This rearrangement joins TRBV28 to TRBJ1-6; D is unresolved. Germline V gene data show CDR1 as MDHEN and CDR2 as SYDVKM. CDR3 length: 14 amino acids. V lost 5 bases and J lost 13, with 18 bases in between. Full variable domain (remainder filled in from reference TRBV28 and TRBJ1-6): DVKVTQSSRYLVKRTGEKVFLECVQDMDHENMFWYRQDPGLGLRLIYFSYDVKMKEKGDIPEGYSVSREKKERFSLILESASTNQTSMYLCASSPRTILDPLHFGNGTRLTVT.